The 5 T cell receptor beta chains listed next were all sequenced from one sample in a study of blood T cell repertoires in COVID-19. The table came from immunoSEQ multiplex PCR; TCRdb's copy has only in-frame clones and leaves some out. The sample shows about 320,000 clones, around 90% of them seen only once. Sequences were obtained from PBMCs or T cells enriched from blood (not recorded which). The receptors shown here come from a man aged 55-75 years who had recovered from COVID-19.

The rearrangement links TRBV5-4 to TRBJ2-7; 8 bases are a match to TRBD1. Trimming cost V 1 base and J 6 bases; bases outside gene matches: 6. The CDR3 runs 14 residues. Germline CDR1 is SGHNT and CDR2 is YYREEE (reference sequence). CDR3 bases: TGTGCCAGCAGCTTGCCAGGGGGCGCCGGCGAGCAGTACTTC. This encodes CASSLPGGAGEQYF.

Written as DNA, the CDR3 is TGCGCCAGCAGCCAAGCTACTAGCGGGAGATTAGTCGGTTACAATGAGCAGTTCTTC. This sequence encodes CASSQATSGRLVGYNEQFF. The genes are TRBV4-1 and TRBJ2-1; 11 nucleotides agree with TRBD2. V lost 1 base, J lost 4 bases, and 12 bases stayed unmatched. CDR1 and CDR2 from the germline V gene are MGHRA and YSYEKL. This CDR3 region has 19 residues.

The chain couples TRBV19 to TRBJ2-1; possible D gene TRBD2, 6 bases. V shed 3 bases and J shed 7 bases, with 16 bases lying between them. This CDR3 has 15 amino acids. Germline values: CDR1 LNHDA, CDR2 SQIVND (reference sequence). The CDR3 here is CASSMYGGMMNEQFF. The CDR3 region has the DNA TGTGCCAGTAGTATGTATGGGGGGATGATGAATGAGCAGTTCTTC.

The genes are TRBV2 and TRBJ2-7, with D perhaps matching TRBD1 (6 bases). The V gene's germline CDR1 is SNHLY and CDR2 FYNNEI. The CDR3 is made up of 12 amino acids. Between the trimmed V and J ends, which lost 7 bases and 3 bases, there was a span of 10 bases. CDR3 coding DNA: TGTGCCAGCACGTTACAGGGCTACGAGCAGTACTTC. Its translation: CASTLQGYEQYF. The variable domain in full, completed from reference TRBV2 and TRBJ2-7, reads EPEVTQTPSHQVTQMGQEVILRCVPISNHLYFYWYRQILGQKVEFLVSFYNNEISEKSEIFDDQFSVERPDGSNFTLKIRSTKLEDSAMYFCASTLQGYEQYFGPGTRLTVT.

This chain connects TRBV9 to TRBJ1-5; 9 nucleotides align to TRBD1. Trimming cost V 3 bases and J 6 bases; bases outside gene matches: 7. Germline CDR1 reads SGDLS; CDR2 reads YYNGEE. This CDR3 comprises 15 residues. CDR3 bases: TGTGCCAGCAGCGCCTCCGGGACAGGGAGTCAGCCCCAGCATTTT. Its translation: CASSASGTGSQPQHF. The variable domain in full, with the rest retrieved from reference TRBV9 and TRBJ1-5, is DSGVTQTPKHLITATGQRVTLRCSPRSGDLSVYWYQQSLDQGLQFLIQYYNGEERAKGNILERFSAQQFPDLHSELNLSSLELGDSALYFCASSASGTGSQPQHFGDGTRLSIL.